This TCR beta chain was obtained from a study of metastatic and nonmetastatic thyroid tumors. Across the whole study: The comparison covered peripheral blood and tumor or nodule tissue in malignant and benign thyroid patients.

Patients were all untreated before their thyroid surgery. Via MiXCR, TCRdb re-called the PCR reads. Among approximately 25,000 clones listed, around 17% were seen once. This clone was recorded a few times. What it binds is unknown. General study findings and limits: For both blood and tumor, malignant thyroid tumors reportedly showed significantly higher TCR beta diversity than benign nodules did.

The TCR sequence derives from a male donor with papillary thyroid cancer or a benign thyroid nodule (not recorded which). Some clones in this sample may be carry-over from other donors' samples. Sequenced sample: blood.

CDR3 coding DNA: TGTGCCAGCAGTGTACAAGGTGAAAAACTGTTTTTT. This encodes CASSVQGEKLFF. The genes are TRBV6-1 and TRBJ1-4; D is unclear. The CDR3 is made up of 12 amino acids. V was trimmed by 4 bases and J by 7 bases, leaving 7 bases between them. Germline lookup yields CDR1 MNHNS and CDR2 SASEGT.